Listed below are T cell receptor beta chains from one sample, sequenced in a study of somatic mutations in cytotoxic T cells in rheumatoid arthritis. The repertoire was sequenced with immunoSEQ multiplex PCR; TCRdb's copy has only in-frame clones and lacks some. The repertoire holds about 30,000 clones, with more than 75% as singletons. Sequenced: CD8+ T cells sorted from blood. The receptors derive from an adult with rheumatoid arthritis. Both conserved end residues are part of each CDR3.

V gene | CDR3 protein
TRBV4-1 | CASSQDLAEPYEQYF
TRBV18 | CASSTTASRSGANVLTF
TRBV27 | CASSSIFRDRGSGANVLTF
TRBV10-3 | CAISESWEQYF
TRBV11-2 | CASSRAGREAGNTIYF
TRBV11-2 | CASSARLAGGTGELFF
TRBV27 | CASGPKAPQFF
TRBV4-1 | CASSQESGGSDTQYF
TRBV9 | CASSVARGQGHTGELFF
TRBV5-4 | CASSLGDFDTGELFF
TRBV6-1 | CASSVGTPDKLFF
TRBV2 | CASSDPGLASTRAGLNEQFF
TRBV10-3 | CAISERGVNTGELFF
TRBV6-1 | CASSDRDDGPYGYTF
TRBV9 | CASSLAGQGKDTQYF
TRBV5-6 | CASSLGLWTASSYEQYF
TRBV30 | CAHGENTGELFF
TRBV29-1 | CSIRTGRGEKLFF
TRBV7-9 | CASSLSAQYGYTF
TRBV4-1 | CASSQLGGTGNTIYF
TRBV7-6 | CASSTGGLAGNEQFF
TRBV7-8 | CASSTGTSGGHEQFF
TRBV30 | CAWSLQGAKNTEAFF
TRBV9 | CASSALGGLDQPQHF
TRBV27 | CASSAIFRGRGYTEAFF
TRBV29-1 | CSVEEGLTGAENYGYTF
TRBV10-2 | CASSEWTQTYEQYF
TRBV2 | CASTLGGGNQPQHF
TRBV13 | CASSLVPGGDEQYF
TRBV30 | CAWSLTSDEQFF
TRBV30 | CAWSFGQGVSYEQYF
TRBV7-9 | CASSRGYEQCF
TRBV28 | CASSLLQGNEKLFF
TRBV29-1 | CSALGGLTGGGYGYTF
TRBV2 | CASSEPGGESGGELFF
TRBV11-3 | CASSSGPGDTQYF
TRBV5-6 | CASSLGQGLHEQYF
TRBV6-4 | CASSDSPRGLAGVWLYF
TRBV10-2 | CASRWDRAGANVLTF
TRBV11-2 | CASSHLAGDMEQFF
TRBV30 | CACQFGGSQPQHF
TRBV30 | CASRGGNEKLFF
TRBV4-1 | CASSQYGGKETQYF
TRBV28 | CASSLDGDNEQFF
TRBV7-6 | CASSLVLREQSEQYF
TRBV15 | CATSIRTGQRGTGELFF
TRBV19 | CASQVASGRNEQFF
TRBV27 | CASSLYNEQFF
TRBV9 | CASSVYSGQGDDEQFF
TRBV10-3 | CAISETSGGPEQFF
TRBV9 | CASSDEPTGQETQYF
TRBV6-5 | CASSPSGGSNQPQHF
TRBV5-5 | CASSLTVENTEAFF
TRBV9 | CASNQLDTGELFF